The entry below describes one TCR beta chain. This sample was taken from a study of patients and donors after allogeneic stem cell transplantation. One entry per CDR3 protein, called by TCRdb with MiXCR from the RT-PCR reads. The sample holds 190,000 or so distinct CDR3 sequences, 41% seen once. The source is a human donor who was either an allogeneic HSCT recipient or a stem cell or donor lymphocyte infusion donor (not recorded which). It is not recorded whose cells these are; they may come from a transplant donor. The sample comprised blood, either unsorted or a sorted T cell fraction (not recorded which).

DNA for the CDR3: TGTGCCAGCAGTTTGCAAGCGGGAGGATCCTACAATGAGCAGTTCTTC. The encoded protein is CASSLQAGGSYNEQFF. The chain recombines TRBV12-3 or TRBV12-4 with TRBJ2-1; TRBD2 matches at 9 bases. V shed 3 bases, J shed 1 base, and the junction held 4 bases outside the gene matches. This CDR3 has 16 amino acids.